A single T cell receptor (beta chain) is shown here with its context. Its antigen is unknown. The length of the CDR3 is 16 residues. Germline assignment: CDR1 SQVTM and CDR2 ANQGSEA. This sample stems from a study of CXCR3-negative and CXCR3-positive naive CD8 T cells. Study-level information: Sequencing brought in about 150 million TRB reads altogether, and each library got about 1.5 +/- 0.3 million. Overall study findings and caveats: Naive cells used TRBV-TRBJ genes in much the same way whether CXCR3-negative or CXCR3-positive; memory cells did not. Partial loss of CXCR3 expression followed cryopreservation; most assays used fresh PBMCs. The study found more hydrophobic TRB CDR3s in CXCR3-positive naive cells than in CXCR3-negative naive cells.

The authors made the TRB cDNA libraries by 5' RACE using UMI labels. TCRdb re-called the 5' RACE reads; every CDR3 protein appears as one record, without DNA. Reported are about 6,900 distinct CDR3 sequences; the ten largest clones contain approximately 1.3%. With some 300,000 cells each, the CD8+ T cell subsets were individually sorted in triplicate. The sample comprised naive CXCR3+ CD8+ T cells from blood. The sample's subset: CD45RO-CCR7+CD27+CD95- naive CD8+ T cells expressing CXCR3 (TNR3+). The chain has TRBV29-1 and TRBJ2-1; the D call of TRBD2 rests on TCRdb alone, since no DNA is present to check it. The receptor was derived from a human donor in good health. Some clones in this sample may be carry-over from other donors' samples. The CDR3 region is CSVAGTSGASYNEQFF.